The 8 T cell receptor beta chains given below trace back to one sample, sequenced in a study of CD8+ T cells in alopecia areata. Treatment of the sample: oral pan-JAK inhibitor, 5-10 mg twice daily. Sequencing relied on a cDNA template that was reverse transcribed from extracted RNA. Libraries were prepared by immunoSEQ multiplex PCR; TCRdb keeps only in-frame clonotypes and omits some of them. The sample contains about 220,000 clones, more than 45% of which appear only once. This sample comprised CD4+ T cells sorted from blood, obtained at week 4, from a patient treated with tofacitinib. These receptors were obtained from a human donor with alopecia areata.

The V call is TRBV5-1, the J call TRBJ1-1; D gene ambiguous. The germline V gene encodes CDR1 SGHRS and CDR2 YFSETQ. V lost 0 bases, J lost 10 bases, and 10 bases lay in between. CDR3 length: 12 amino acids. For the CDR3, the DNA is TGCGCCAGCAGCTTGGAAGCTAGTGCAGCTTTCTTT. Its translation is CASSLEASAAFF.

This rearrangement joins TRBV14 to TRBJ1-2; unclear D gene. The CDR3 has 15 amino acids. From germline, CDR1 is SGHDN and CDR2 FVKESK. Trimming cost V 0 bases and J 2 bases, with 10 bases left between them. The CDR3 loop reads CASSQDPAVNYGYTF. In nucleotides, the CDR3 is TGTGCCAGCAGCCAAGACCCGGCAGTGAACTATGGCTACACCTTC.

The genes are TRBV20-1 and TRBJ1-6, with D unresolved. Germline V lookup: CDR1 DFQATT, CDR2 SNEGSKA (reference sequence). CDR3 length equals 11 residues. V lost 6 bases, J lost 7 bases, and 7 bases lay in between. CDR3 loop: CSAGRNSPLHF. CDR3 DNA: TGCAGTGCAGGACGCAATTCACCCCTCCACTTT.

The chain couples TRBV11-2 to TRBJ2-5; TRBD1 or TRBD2 may be the D gene (5 bases each). V dropped 4 bases and J dropped 5 bases, with 20 bases sitting between them. CDR3 size: 16 residues. CDR1 is SGHAT, CDR2 FQNNGV, per germline. The CDR3 DNA reads TGTGCCAGCAGCTCTACGAGGGGTCGCCCCCTGGAGACCCAGTACTTC. It encodes CASSSTRGRPLETQYF. Drawing the rest from reference TRBV11-2 and TRBJ2-5, the complete variable domain is EAGVAQSPRYKIIEKRQSVAFWCNPISGHATLYWYQQILGQGPKLLIQFQNNGVVDDSQLPKDRFSAERLKGVDSTLKIQPAKLEDSAVYLCASSSTRGRPLETQYFGPGTRLLVL.

This chain uses TRBV29-1 with TRBJ1-2; 7 positions match TRBD1. Germline values: CDR1 SQVTM, CDR2 ANQGSEA. The length of the CDR3 is 14 residues. With V trimmed by 6 bases and J by 4 bases, 11 bases remained unmatched. CDR3 amino acids: CSVAPRQGRYGYTF. Here the CDR3 DNA reads TGCAGCGTCGCACCTAGACAGGGACGCTATGGCTACACCTTC.

The J gene is TRBJ2-3, the V gene TRBV30; 8 bases are shared with TRBD2. CDR3 length equals 16 residues. Germline loops: CDR1 GTSNPN, CDR2 SVGIG (reference sequence). Losses at the gene ends were 3 bases for V and 2 bases for J; bases not matched to a gene: 10. The CDR3 sequence: CAWSDPGGKNTDTQYF. In nucleotides, the CDR3 is TGTGCCTGGAGCGACCCGGGGGGGAAGAACACAGATACGCAGTATTTT.

This chain connects TRBV9 to TRBJ2-2, with 9 positions matching TRBD1. From germline, CDR1 is SGDLS and CDR2 YYNGEE. Trimming cost V 4 bases and J 6 bases; bases outside gene matches: 10. The CDR3 consists of 16 residues. This CDR3 is CASSTPGTGTAGELFF. DNA of the CDR3: TGTGCCAGCAGCACCCCCGGGACAGGGACGGCCGGGGAGCTGTTTTTT.

The chain carries TRBV15 and TRBJ2-3; perhaps TRBD1 as D (6 bases). The germline V gene encodes CDR1 LNHNV and CDR2 YYDKDF (reference sequence). This CDR3 is built from 15 residues. Trimming removed 7 bases at V and 2 bases at J, with 16 bases between. The CDR3: CATTEVQGFTDTQYF. The CDR3 DNA follows: TGTGCCACCACCGAAGTACAGGGCTTCACAGATACGCAGTATTTT.